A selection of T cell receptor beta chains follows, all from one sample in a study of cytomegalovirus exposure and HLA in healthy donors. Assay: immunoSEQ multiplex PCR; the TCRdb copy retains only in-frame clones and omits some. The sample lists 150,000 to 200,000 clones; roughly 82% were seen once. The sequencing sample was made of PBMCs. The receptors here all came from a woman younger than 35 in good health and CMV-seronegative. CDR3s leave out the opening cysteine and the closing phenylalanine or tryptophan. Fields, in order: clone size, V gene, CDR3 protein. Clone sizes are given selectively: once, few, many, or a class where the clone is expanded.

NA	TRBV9	ASSEQGAREQY
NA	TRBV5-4	ASSSAPTSTGTYGYT
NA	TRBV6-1	AIAYRGDQPQH
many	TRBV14	ASSQDRGAQQF
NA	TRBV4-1	ASSQETDRGYVEKLF
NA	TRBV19	ASSISRDRGIDQPQH
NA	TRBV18	ASSGDSGYGYT
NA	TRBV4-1	ASSQEGGSHYEQY
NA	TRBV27	ASTSSTGSNEKLF
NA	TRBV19	ASVGLAGVESYNEQF
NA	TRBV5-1	ASSLGRGGALGYT
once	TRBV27	ASSPNAGTGKHEQY
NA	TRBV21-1	ASSTEGAGVDPYEQY
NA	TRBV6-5	ASSYSLTGSNEKLF
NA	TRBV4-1	ASSQPQGALGSYEQY
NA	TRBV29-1	SVATLGSGYT
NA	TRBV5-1	ASSLPTGGRTDTQY
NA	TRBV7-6	ASSLEQNYGYT
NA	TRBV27	ASSSQVRGRTQY
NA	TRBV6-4	ASTTGRNTEAF
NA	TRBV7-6	ASRGRDTNQETQY
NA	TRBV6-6	ASSYDLRGYSPLH
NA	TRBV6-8	ASSYIGVSYEQY
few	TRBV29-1	SVVYTGFDQPQH
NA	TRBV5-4	ASSFGDRGPGEAF
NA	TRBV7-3	ASSLQAGANTGELF
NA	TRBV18	ASSSMNTEAF
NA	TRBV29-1	SVDSGLAGGEQY
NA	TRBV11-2	ASSLGQHSEAF
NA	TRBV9	ASSVGGTVHGYT
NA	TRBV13	ASSSLTSGITDTQY
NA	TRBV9	ASSSGLAGGSRPYEQY
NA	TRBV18	ASSPPRGNTGELF
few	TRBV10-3	AIREDRASGYT
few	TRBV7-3	ASSPSTGTGYT
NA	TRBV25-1	ASASGGAGSYNEQF
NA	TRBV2	ASKPRTGDSGNTIY
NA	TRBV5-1	ASSQNQETQY
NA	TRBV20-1	SAWTGGYT
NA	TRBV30	AWSTPLAGPGEQY
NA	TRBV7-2	ASSRGLAGPYEQY
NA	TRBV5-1	ASSLGLFRGGGRDYGYT
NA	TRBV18	ASSQHEDRDDTEAF
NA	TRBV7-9	ASTSTGTKNIQY